This TCR beta chain was found in a study of OX40 agonist ivuxolimab in advanced cancers. Overall study context: Dose-escalation patients' cancers were hepatocellular carcinoma, melanoma, renal cell or head and neck cancer.

Whole-study results and caveats: With doses of 0.1 to 3.0 mg/kg, CD4+ and CD8+ blood T cells had undergone clonal expansion by week 6.

TCRdb's copy holds only in-frame clones and misses some; the assay was immunoSEQ multiplex PCR. This sample has some 69,000 clones, with over 60% found just once. Blood got drawn at baseline, again on cycle 4 day 1, and then on cycle 7 day 1. With 6 bases clipped from V and 7 bases from J, the junction kept 14 bases outside the gene matches. The CDR3 extends over 16 amino acids. Germline V lookup: CDR1 SGHRS, CDR2 YFSETQ. Note on this clone: Its antigen is not known.

This chain joins TRBV5-1 and TRBJ2-1, with 9 bases matching TRBD1. The clonotype was recovered from an adult with an advanced solid tumor such as melanoma, head and neck, liver or kidney cancer. The sequencing used CD4+ or CD8+ T cells sorted from blood, collected in a trial of the OX40 agonist ivuxolimab. CDR3 nucleotide sequence: TGCGCCAGCACCGGGACAGGGAACCGTCGGTGGAATGAGCAGTTCTTC. Its protein product is CASTGTGNRRWNEQFF. The full variable domain, rest sourced from reference TRBV5-1 and TRBJ2-1, is KAGVTQTPRYLIKTRGQQVTLSCSPISGHRSVSWYQQTPGQGLQFLFEYFSETQRNKGNFPGRFSGRQFSNSRSEMNVSTLELGDSALYLCASTGTGNRRWNEQFFGPGTRLTVL.